The present TCR beta chain was sequenced within a study of T-cell reconstitution after alpha-beta-depleted transplantation in children. Whole-study results and caveats: Surviving recipient T cells and thymic progenitors underlay high day-60 TCRbeta diversity in some patients. Reports say that about two months after transplant, the alpha-beta T cells came out of several hundred graft clones that had expanded. From newly produced T cells came most of the T-cell counts and diversity one year after transplant.

Germline lookup yields CDR1 MDHEN and CDR2 SYDVKM. Germline trimming cut 5 bases from V and 6 bases from J; bases unmatched to any gene: 3. This CDR3 is built from 12 residues. Remarks on this clonotype: The antigen is not known.

Using unique molecular identifiers, the investigators prepared the TCRbeta library. TCRdb fed the PCR reads into MiXCR, producing one record per CDR3 protein. The sample carries more than 120,000 distinct CDR3 sequences, more than 8% recorded once. The sequences come from PBMCs, mostly from graft donor cells, collected 180 days after TCRalphabeta/CD19-depleted stem cell transplant. This receptor was identified in a female patient aged 2-15 years who had a stem cell transplant for congenital amegakaryocytic thrombocytopenia, so the T cells may come from the graft donor. This sequence joins TRBV28 and TRBJ2-7; 8 nucleotides match TRBD1. CDR3 amino acids: CASSRTGTEQYF. The CDR3 nucleotides read TGTGCCAGCAGTCGGACAGGGACCGAGCAGTACTTC.